Following are 29 T cell receptor beta chains from one sample sequenced in a study of blood T cells in healthy people across ages. Alongside a J-beta primer mix, a sample-barcoded 5' primer served in a second PCR lasting about 7 to 12 cycles. One entry per CDR3 protein, called by TCRdb with MiXCR from the 5' RACE reads. The top ten hold 3.5% to 4% of the sample, which has 550,000 to 750,000 distinct CDR3 sequences, approximately 21% seen once. Sequencing input: blood. The receptors were sampled from a man aged 65-85 years in good health.

Worth noting for this clonotype: The junction shows a germline mismatch at one end, possibly a read error. The chain links TRBV18 to TRBJ2-5, with 12 bases that match TRBD1. Germline CDR1 and CDR2: KGHSH and LQKENI. The CDR3 has 15 amino acids. CDR3 sequence reads: CASSSRDRGPNEQLF. CDR3 in DNA: TGTGCCAGCTCATCCCGGGACAGGGGGCCGAATGAGCAGCTCTTC. The full variable domain, rest sourced from reference TRBV18 and TRBJ2-5, is NAGVMQNPRHLVRRRGQEARLRCSPMKGHSHVYWYRQLPEEGLKFMVYLQKENIIDESGMPKERFSAEFPKEGPSILRIQQVVRGDSAAYFCASSSRDRGPNEQLFGPGTRLLVL.

This clonotype was counted only a few times. This may stem from a read error, because a much larger clone lies one nucleotide away. The chain is built from TRBV13 and TRBJ2-7, with 8 bases aligning to TRBD1. The CDR3 has 15 residues. J gave up 9 bases and V 6 bases, and 16 bases lay outside the gene matches. Germline lookup yields CDR1 PRHDT and CDR2 FYEKMQ (reference sequence). CDR3 coding DNA: TGTGCCAGCAGACCTACGGGACAGGCAACGCGGGGGCAGTACTTC. Translated, it gives CASRPTGQATRGQYF.

The sample holds a few counts of this clonotype. The CDR3 protein is CAAQGGSTGELFF. Written as DNA, the CDR3 is TGTGCCGCGCAGGGGGGGAGCACCGGGGAGCTGTTTTTT. The chain carries TRBV10-3 and TRBJ2-2; D is tentatively TRBD1 or TRBD2 (7 bases each). The CDR3 totals 13 residues. Germline CDR1 ENHRY, CDR2 SYGVKD. V was trimmed by 11 bases and J by 4 bases, leaving 14 bases between them.

The sample holds a few counts of this clonotype. J is TRBJ2-3 and V is TRBV5-1; unclear D gene. CDR3 length equals 12 residues. Germline assignment: CDR1 SGHRS and CDR2 YFSETQ. V lost 4 bases and J 2 bases, leaving 5 bases between the germline ends. CDR3 region: CASSTDTDTQYF. CDR3 bases: TGCGCCAGCAGCACGGACACAGATACGCAGTATTTT.

V usage is TRBV4-2 and J usage is TRBJ2-2; D unclear. Trimming took off 1 base at V and 1 base at J, with 7 bases between the two ends. The length of the CDR3 is 15 residues. Germline CDR1 LGHNA, CDR2 YNFKEQ. Here the CDR3 reads CASSQVLENTGELFF. The DNA for the CDR3 is TGTGCCAGCAGCCAAGTTCTGGAGAACACCGGGGAGCTGTTTTTT.

This clonotype has just a few counts. The chain recombines TRBV5-1 with TRBJ2-5, with D possibly being TRBD1 (5 bases). Judging by the DNA end, TRBJ2-1 fits better; the J call may be wrong. This CDR3 comprises 16 residues. CDR1 and CDR2 (germline): SGHRS, YFSETQ. CDR3 DNA sequence: TGCGCCAGCAGCGGACAAGACAGCCCGACTTACAATGAGCAGTTCTTC. Translating gives CASSGQDSPTYNEQFF.

J is TRBJ2-1 and V is TRBV4-2; the match to TRBD2 covers 7 bases. Germline CDR1 is LGHNA and CDR2 is YNFKEQ. The length of the CDR3 is 15 residues. The V gene end was trimmed by 3 bases and the J gene end by 7 bases; junction bases not matched to a gene: 9. The CDR3 reads CASSQELATINEQFF. For the CDR3, the DNA is TGTGCCAGCAGCCAGGAACTAGCGACCATAAATGAGCAGTTCTTC.

The V and J genes are TRBV20-1 and TRBJ2-1; TRBD2 aligns across 7 bases. Germline V gene lookup returns CDR1 DFQATT and CDR2 SNEGSKA (reference sequence). V dropped 3 bases and J dropped 1; count of bases not matched to a gene: 6. This CDR3 has 15 residues. CDR3 sequence reads: CSARGPSGSYNEQFF. The CDR3 nucleotides read TGCAGTGCTAGGGGACCTAGCGGTTCCTACAATGAGCAGTTCTTC.

The gene calls are TRBV28 and TRBJ1-2; D is possibly TRBD1 (5 bases). Trimming stripped 6 bases from V and 4 bases from J, with 15 bases between. The CDR3 has 14 residues. CDR1 and CDR2 (germline): MDHEN, SYDVKM. As DNA, the CDR3 is TGTGCCAGCAGCCCAACGACAGAGGGCTATGGCTACACCTTC. Encoded protein: CASSPTTEGYGYTF.

The chain recombines TRBV29-1 with TRBJ2-7, with D unresolved. Germline assignment: CDR1 SQVTM and CDR2 ANQGSEA. V was pared by 5 bases and J by 0 bases, with 14 bases between. The CDR3 totals 14 residues. CDR3 sequence: CSVLSAASSYEQYF. The CDR3 DNA reads as TGCAGCGTTCTTTCGGCGGCTAGCTCCTACGAGCAGTACTTC.

This clonotype has more than one count but fewer than ten. This chain uses TRBV7-9 with TRBJ2-7; TRBD1 matches 7 bases. The J segment lost 0 bases and the V segment lost 8 bases, leaving 10 bases of the junction unmatched. The CDR3 is 15 residues long. Germline V gene sequence: CDR1 SEHNR, CDR2 FQNEAQ (reference sequence). The CDR3, as DNA: TGTGCCAGCCAGCCTGACAGGGTCTTCTCCTACGAGCAGTACTTC. Protein product: CASQPDRVFSYEQYF.

Comment on this clonotype: Because the CDR3 is missing its conserved closing phenylalanine or tryptophan, this is likely a read error. The CDR3 DNA reads as TGTGCCAGCAGTTCACAGGGGGCGCGCGTTAATGAAAAACTGTTTTCT. It specifies CASSSQGARVNEKLFS. The chain joins TRBV12-3 or TRBV12-4 to TRBJ1-4, with 9 positions matching TRBD1. This CDR3 has 16 residues. Trimming at V came to 4 bases and at J to 4 bases, leaving 7 bases not matched to a gene.

The chain carries TRBV7-8 and TRBJ2-7; 7 bases match TRBD1. The V and J ends lost 5 bases and 1 base, in that order; junction bases with no gene match: 11. Germline V gene lookup returns CDR1 SGHVS and CDR2 FQNEAQ. The CDR3 contains 16 residues. CDR3 sequence (DNA): TGTGCCAGCAGCGAGGGGGCGAAGGGTTTGTCCTACGAGCAGTACTTC. This encodes CASSEGAKGLSYEQYF.

The J gene is TRBJ1-2, the V gene TRBV29-1; D is possibly TRBD1 (6 bases). The V end lost 4 bases, the J end lost 4 bases, and 19 bases lay between the germline ends. Germline V gives CDR1 SQVTM, CDR2 ANQGSEA. The CDR3 runs 15 residues. CDR3 coding DNA: TGCAGCGTTGGAGATCCAGGACAGCAAGCCTATGGCTACACCTTC. It codes for CSVGDPGQQAYGYTF.

This clonotype was recorded many times. V gene TRBV29-1 combines with J gene TRBJ2-5; D is ambiguous. Germline values: CDR1 SQVTM, CDR2 ANQGSEA. Trimming took 7 bases from V and 4 from J, leaving 10 bases between them. The CDR3 runs to 11 residues. CDR3 bases: TGCAGCGCCCCTGCCGCAGAGACCCAGTACTTC. Translating it yields CSAPAAETQYF.

This clonotype has only a few counts. The CDR3 sequence is CASSRPGKKFHEQYF. As DNA, the CDR3 is TGTGCCAGCAGTCGACCAGGGAAAAAGTTCCACGAGCAGTACTTC. The J gene is TRBJ2-7, the V gene TRBV28; D perhaps matches TRBD1 (5 bases). Trimming removed 5 bases at V and 5 bases at J, with 19 bases between. The CDR3 totals 15 residues. The V gene's germline CDR1 is MDHEN and CDR2 SYDVKM.

The genes are TRBV6-6 and TRBJ2-1, with 12 bases aligning to TRBD2. V lost 6 bases, J lost 3 bases, and 3 bases stayed unmatched. The CDR3 covers 15 residues. CDR1 is MNHNY, CDR2 SVGAGI, per germline (reference sequence). The CDR3 here is CASRVLAGGYNEQFF. In nucleotides, the CDR3 is TGTGCCAGCAGGGTACTAGCGGGAGGCTACAATGAGCAGTTCTTC.

This chain links TRBV20-1 with TRBJ2-3; the match to TRBD2 covers 12 bases. The CDR3 length is 14 residues. The V gene's germline CDR1 is DFQATT and CDR2 SNEGSKA (reference sequence). CDR3 loop: CSGVRTSGVHTQYF. The CDR3 nucleotides read TGCTCCGGCGTCAGGACTAGCGGGGTTCATACGCAGTATTTT.

This clonotype was observed a handful of times. The chain has TRBV20-1 and TRBJ2-3; 10 nucleotides match TRBD1. CDR3 length: 14 residues. J was trimmed by 4 bases and V by 1 base; bases with no gene match: 2. The germline gives CDR1 DFQATT, CDR2 SNEGSKA (reference sequence). Here the CDR3 reads CSARATGGADTQYF. DNA of the CDR3: TGCAGTGCTAGAGCGACAGGGGGCGCAGATACGCAGTATTTT.

This clonotype was recorded many times. The V and J genes are TRBV5-1 and TRBJ2-5, with 9 bases matching TRBD1. Germline assignment: CDR1 SGHRS and CDR2 YFSETQ. The V segment lost 4 bases and the J segment 4 bases; nucleotides outside the gene matches: 8. The length of the CDR3 is 15 residues. CDR3 nucleotide sequence: TGCGCCAGCAGCGCATCACAGGGGGCGCGAGAGACCCAGTACTTC. This encodes CASSASQGARETQYF.

The chain couples TRBV2 to TRBJ2-1; D remains ambiguous. Germline V lookup: CDR1 SNHLY, CDR2 FYNNEI. This CDR3 is 15 amino acids long. Between the trimmed V and J ends, which lost 2 bases and 4 bases, there was a span of 12 bases. CDR3 coding DNA: TGTGCCAGCAGTGAAAACGTGGGCCCATACAATGAGCAGTTCTTC. It is translated as CASSENVGPYNEQFF.

This chain links TRBV28 with TRBJ1-4; maybe TRBD1 (6 bases). Germline V gives CDR1 MDHEN, CDR2 SYDVKM. This CDR3 is built from 16 residues. The ends were cut back, 3 bases at V and 1 base at J, with 12 bases in the middle. The CDR3 DNA sequence: TGTGCCAGCAGTTTCTTGGGGGGCAGAACTAATGAAAAACTGTTTTTT. Protein product: CASSFLGGRTNEKLFF.

This clonotype was seen at least ten times. J is TRBJ2-3 and V is TRBV2, with unresolved D. This CDR3 has 11 residues. V was cut by 6 bases and J by 3 bases, with 4 bases left in between. Germline CDR1 is SNHLY and CDR2 is FYNNEI. The CDR3, as DNA: TGTGCCAGCAGCCGAACAGATACGCAGTATTTT. This translates into CASSRTDTQYF.

This clonotype was detected a few times. The junction shows a germline mismatch at one end, possibly a read error. The V call is TRBV6-5, the J call TRBJ2-5; maybe TRBD1 (6 bases). The germline V gene has CDR1 MNHEY and CDR2 SVGAGI. The CDR3 contains 14 residues. DNA of the CDR3: TGTGCCAGCAGTCACTCAGGGGTACAAGAGACCCAGTACTTC. Amino acids: CASSHSGVQETQYF.

In this sample, this clonotype turned up many times. The J gene is TRBJ2-1, the V gene TRBV27; perhaps TRBD2 as D (5 bases). The germline V gene encodes CDR1 MNHEY and CDR2 SMNVEV (reference sequence). The CDR3 is 12 amino acids. V lost 4 bases to trimming and J lost 10 bases, with 11 bases between them. In DNA form, the CDR3 reads TGTGCCAGCAGTTCGGGGTCGAAGGAGCAGTTCTTC. This gives the protein CASSSGSKEQFF.

This clonotype has more than one count but fewer than ten. A clone one base away is much larger, so this may be a read error. The chain combines TRBV25-1 with TRBJ2-7, with D perhaps matching TRBD2 (6 bases). The CDR3 loop spans 13 amino acids. Germline V gene data show CDR1 as MGHDK and CDR2 as SYGVNS. V shed 6 bases and J shed 2 bases, with 11 bases lying between them. The CDR3 is CASRRDGTYEQYF. DNA of the CDR3: TGTGCCAGCAGGCGGGACGGTACCTACGAGCAGTACTTC.

Notes on this clonotype: The conserved closing phenylalanine or tryptophan is absent in this CDR3, likely reflecting a read error. The rearrangement joins TRBV27 to TRBJ1-2; 9 bases fit TRBD1. CDR1 MNHEY and CDR2 SMNVEV come from the germline V gene (reference sequence). V shed 3 bases and J 6 bases; nucleotides not matched to a gene: 2. This CDR3 is 13 amino acids long. The CDR3 sequence: CASSLGQGNGYTS. CDR3 sequence (DNA): TGTGCCAGCAGTTTGGGACAGGGCAATGGCTACACCTCC.

Here the CDR3 reads CATSRGSNTGELFF. In nucleotides, the CDR3 is TGTGCCACCAGCAGAGGTTCGAACACCGGGGAGCTGTTTTTT. The rearrangement joins TRBV15 to TRBJ2-2; D gene uncertain. V shed 1 base and J shed 0 bases, with 3 bases lying between them. CDR3 length: 14 residues. Per the germline V gene, CDR1 is LNHNV and CDR2 is YYDKDF (reference sequence).

The chain joins TRBV4-1 to TRBJ2-7, with 7 nucleotides matching TRBD1. Germline V gene sequence: CDR1 MGHRA, CDR2 YSYEKL. V lost 8 bases to trimming and J lost 3 bases; unmatched junction nucleotides: 10. The CDR3 covers 14 residues. The DNA for the CDR3 is TGCGCCAGCGGCAAACCGACAGGGATCTACGAGCAGTACTTC. It is translated as CASGKPTGIYEQYF.